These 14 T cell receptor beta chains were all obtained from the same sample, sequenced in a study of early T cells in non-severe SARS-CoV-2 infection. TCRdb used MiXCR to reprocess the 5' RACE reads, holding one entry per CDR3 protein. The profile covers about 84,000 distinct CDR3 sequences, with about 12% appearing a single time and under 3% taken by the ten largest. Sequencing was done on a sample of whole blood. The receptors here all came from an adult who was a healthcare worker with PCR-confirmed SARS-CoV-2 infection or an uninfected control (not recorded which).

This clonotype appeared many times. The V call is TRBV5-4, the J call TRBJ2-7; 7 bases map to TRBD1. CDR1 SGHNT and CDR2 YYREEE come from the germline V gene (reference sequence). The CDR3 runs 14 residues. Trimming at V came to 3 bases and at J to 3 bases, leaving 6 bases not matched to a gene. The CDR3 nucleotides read TGTGCCAGCAGCTACGGACAGGCAATCTACGAGCAGTACTTC. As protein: CASSYGQAIYEQYF.

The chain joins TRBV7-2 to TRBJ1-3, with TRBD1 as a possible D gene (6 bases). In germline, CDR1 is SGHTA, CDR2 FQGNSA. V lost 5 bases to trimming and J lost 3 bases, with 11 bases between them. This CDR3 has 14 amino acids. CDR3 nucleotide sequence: TGTGCCAGCAGCCCCCAGGGGAATGGAAACACCATATATTTT. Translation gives CASSPQGNGNTIYF.

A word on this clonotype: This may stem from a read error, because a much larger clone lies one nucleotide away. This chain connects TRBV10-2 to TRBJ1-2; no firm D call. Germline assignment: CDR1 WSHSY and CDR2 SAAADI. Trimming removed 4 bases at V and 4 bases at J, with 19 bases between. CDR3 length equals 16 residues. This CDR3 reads CASSGSDRLAIYGYTF. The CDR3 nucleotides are TGCGCCAGCAGTGGTTCGGACCGATTAGCTATCTATGGCTACACCTTC.

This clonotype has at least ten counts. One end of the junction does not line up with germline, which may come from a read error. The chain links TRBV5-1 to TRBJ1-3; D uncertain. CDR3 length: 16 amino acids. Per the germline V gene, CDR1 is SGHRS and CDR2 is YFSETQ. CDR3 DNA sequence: TGCGCCAGCAGCTTGGCCGGGCAGTCCTCTGAAAACACCATATATTTT. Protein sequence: CASSLAGQSSENTIYF.

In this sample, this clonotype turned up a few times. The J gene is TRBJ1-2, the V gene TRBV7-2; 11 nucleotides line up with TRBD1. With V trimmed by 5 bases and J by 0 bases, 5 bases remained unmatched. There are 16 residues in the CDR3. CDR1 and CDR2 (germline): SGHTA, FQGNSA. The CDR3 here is CASSADRGRANYGYTF. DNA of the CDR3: TGTGCCAGCAGCGCGGACAGGGGGCGTGCTAACTATGGCTACACCTTC.

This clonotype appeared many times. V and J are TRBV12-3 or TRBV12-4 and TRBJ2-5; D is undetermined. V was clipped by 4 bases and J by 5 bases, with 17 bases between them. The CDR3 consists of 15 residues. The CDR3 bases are TGTGCCAGCAGTTACGCTGGACCCGTCGGGGAGACCCAGTACTTC. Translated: CASSYAGPVGETQYF.

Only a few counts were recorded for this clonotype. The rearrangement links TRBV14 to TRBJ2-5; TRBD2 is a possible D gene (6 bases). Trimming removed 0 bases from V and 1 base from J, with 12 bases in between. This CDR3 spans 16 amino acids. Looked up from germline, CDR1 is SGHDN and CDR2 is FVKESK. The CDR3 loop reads CASSQERLGPQETQYF. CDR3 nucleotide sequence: TGTGCCAGCAGCCAAGAAAGACTAGGCCCCCAAGAGACCCAGTACTTC.

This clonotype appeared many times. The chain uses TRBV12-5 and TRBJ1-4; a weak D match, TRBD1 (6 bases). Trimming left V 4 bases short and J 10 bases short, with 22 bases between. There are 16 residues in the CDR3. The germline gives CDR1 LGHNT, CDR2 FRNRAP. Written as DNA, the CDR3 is TGTGCTAGTGGTTGGACCGGGACATCCGACTTCGGAAAACTGTTTTTT. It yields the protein CASGWTGTSDFGKLFF.

CDR3 coding DNA: TGCAGTGCTAGCCCTTCGGGGTTTGAAGGTCCCTACAATGAGCAGTTCTTC. Encoded protein: CSASPSGFEGPYNEQFF. This chain connects TRBV20-1 to TRBJ2-1; perhaps TRBD2 as D (5 bases). V lost 3 bases to trimming and J lost 2 bases, with 20 bases between them. Germline values: CDR1 DFQATT, CDR2 SNEGSKA (reference sequence). The CDR3 loop spans 17 amino acids.

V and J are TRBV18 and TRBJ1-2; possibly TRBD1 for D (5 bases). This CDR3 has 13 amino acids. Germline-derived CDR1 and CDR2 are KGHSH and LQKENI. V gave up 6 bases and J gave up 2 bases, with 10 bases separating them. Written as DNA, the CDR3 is TGTGCCAGCTCTTCGTCAGGGAACTATGGCTACACCTTC. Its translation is CASSSSGNYGYTF.

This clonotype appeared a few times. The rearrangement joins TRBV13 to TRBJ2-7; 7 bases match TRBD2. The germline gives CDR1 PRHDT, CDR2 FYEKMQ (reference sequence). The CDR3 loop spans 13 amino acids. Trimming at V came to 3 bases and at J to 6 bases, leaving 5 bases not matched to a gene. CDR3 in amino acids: CASSFTSVGEQYF. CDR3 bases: TGTGCCAGCAGCTTTACTAGCGTTGGCGAGCAGTACTTC.

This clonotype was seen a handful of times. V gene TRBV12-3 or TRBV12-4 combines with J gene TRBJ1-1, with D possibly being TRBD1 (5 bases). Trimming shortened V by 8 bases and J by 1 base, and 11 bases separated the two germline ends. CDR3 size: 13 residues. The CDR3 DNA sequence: TGTGCCAGCCAGACGCAGGGGAACACTGAAGCTTTCTTT. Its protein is CASQTQGNTEAFF.

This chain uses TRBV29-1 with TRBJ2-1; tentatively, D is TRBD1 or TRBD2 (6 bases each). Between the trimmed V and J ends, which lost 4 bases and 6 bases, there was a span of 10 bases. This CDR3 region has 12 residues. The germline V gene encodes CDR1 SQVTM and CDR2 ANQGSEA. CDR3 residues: CSVGGGGNEQFF. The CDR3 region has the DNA TGCAGCGTTGGTGGAGGGGGCAATGAGCAGTTCTTC.

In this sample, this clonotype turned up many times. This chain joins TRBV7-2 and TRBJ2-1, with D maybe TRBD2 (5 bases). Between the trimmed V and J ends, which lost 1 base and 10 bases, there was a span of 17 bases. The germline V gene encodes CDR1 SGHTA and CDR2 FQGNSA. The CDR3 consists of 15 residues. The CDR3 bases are TGTGCCAGCAGCTTAGGGGTAGCGCGAGGGATCGAGCAGTTCTTC. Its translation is CASSLGVARGIEQFF.